This T cell receptor beta chain was sequenced during a study of cytomegalovirus exposure and HLA in healthy donors. Study results and limitations: Most observed TCR sequences were rare, whereas some public TCRs were detected in many donors. Researchers counted approximately 160 TCR beta chains as cytomegalovirus-associated. CMV antigen specificity of three CMV-associated chains was confirmed in vitro.

Of note for this clone: Its matching antigen is unknown.

In germline, CDR1 is SGHRS, CDR2 YFSETQ. This CDR3 contains 13 residues. V gave up 5 bases and J gave up 3 bases; unmatched junction bases: 4. Measured with immunoSEQ multiplex PCR; TCRdb has only the in-frame clones, and not every one. The repertoire holds roughly 56,000 clones, with just under 95% as singletons. The donors belonged to the approximately 110-subject validation cohort, separate from the 666-subject first cohort. The TCR originated in a man between 18 and 35 years old in good health and CMV-seronegative. This chain links TRBV5-1 with TRBJ2-5; 7 nucleotides match TRBD1. The specimen sequenced was PBMCs. In DNA, the CDR3 is TGCGCCAGCAGTCTCGGGACAGAAGAGACCCAGTACTTC. It yields the protein CASSLGTEETQYF. The whole variable domain, filled in from reference TRBV5-1 and TRBJ2-5, reads KAGVTQTPRYLIKTRGQQVTLSCSPISGHRSVSWYQQTPGQGLQFLFEYFSETQRNKGNFPGRFSGRQFSNSRSEMNVSTLELGDSALYLCASSLGTEETQYFGPGTRLLVL.